These 27 T cell receptor beta chains originate from one sample sequenced in a study of T cells of healthy individuals. TCRdb redid the calling of the 5' RACE reads with MiXCR, one entry per CDR3 protein. Of 45,000 to 60,000 distinct CDR3 sequences detected, roughly 14% appear once; the ten largest clones hold about 16%. These receptors were obtained from a human donor in good health.

This clonotype was detected a few times. This chain links TRBV6-2 or TRBV6-3 with TRBJ2-3, with 9 nucleotides matching TRBD2. J gave up 4 bases and V 0 bases, and 2 bases lay outside the gene matches. The germline CDR1 and CDR2 sequences are MNHEY and SVGEGT. CDR3 length: 15 amino acids. The DNA of the CDR3 is TGTGCCAGCAGTTACTCTGCGGGAGGGGCAGATACGCAGTATTTT. It translates to CASSYSAGGADTQYF.

This clonotype appeared a few times. The chain links TRBV25-1 to TRBJ1-1; weak D call: TRBD1 (5 bases). The germline V gene has CDR1 MGHDK and CDR2 SYGVNS. CDR3 size: 14 residues. Trimming cost V 1 base and J 1 base, with 7 bases left between them. The CDR3 region is CASSEWGRNTEAFF. DNA of the CDR3: TGTGCCAGCAGTGAATGGGGCAGGAACACTGAAGCTTTCTTT.

This clonotype has more than one count but fewer than ten. J is TRBJ1-2 and V is TRBV5-1, with 12 bases aligning to TRBD1. V trimming: 3 bases; J trimming: 4 bases; junction bases outside the gene matches: 10. CDR1 and CDR2 from the germline V gene are SGHRS and YFSETQ. CDR3 length: 17 amino acids. This chain's CDR3 is CASSWDRGRGTLYGYTF. The CDR3 bases are TGCGCCAGCAGCTGGGACAGGGGGCGCGGTACCCTCTATGGCTACACCTTC.

At least ten counts were recorded for this clonotype. The chain recombines TRBV19 with TRBJ1-4; D not resolved. The CDR3 is 14 amino acids. V was shortened by 7 bases and J by 8 bases, with 17 bases between the two germline ends. Germline lookup yields CDR1 LNHDA and CDR2 SQIVND (reference sequence). The CDR3 spells CASIETGPEEKLFF. Written as DNA, the CDR3 is TGTGCCAGTATCGAGACCGGGCCCGAGGAAAAACTGTTTTTT.

This clonotype was counted ten times or more. The V gene is TRBV29-1, the J gene TRBJ2-6; 11 bases align to TRBD1. The CDR3 extends over 16 amino acids. In germline, CDR1 is SQVTM, CDR2 ANQGSEA. V shed 6 bases, J shed 1 base, and the junction held 5 bases outside the gene matches. CDR3 in amino acids: CSVAGQGVSGANVLTF. As DNA, the CDR3 is TGCAGCGTAGCGGGACAGGGGGTTTCTGGGGCCAACGTCCTGACTTTC.

The genes are TRBV6-5 and TRBJ2-6; no clear D gene. This CDR3 has 16 amino acids. The germline gives CDR1 MNHEY, CDR2 SVGAGI. V lost 0 bases and J 0 bases, leaving 6 bases between the germline ends. The DNA for the CDR3 is TGTGCCAGCAGTTACTCTAAAACCTCTGGGGCCAACGTCCTGACTTTC. As protein: CASSYSKTSGANVLTF.

There are many counts of this clonotype. The chain uses TRBV20-1 and TRBJ1-2; D gene unclear. Looked up from germline, CDR1 is DFQATT and CDR2 is SNEGSKA (reference sequence). V was cut by 0 bases and J by 8 bases, with 4 bases left in between. The CDR3 runs 10 residues. Here the CDR3 DNA reads TGCAGTGCTAGAGATGGAGGCTACACCTTC. Translating gives CSARDGGYTF.

This clonotype was recorded many times. CDR3 DNA: TGCGCCAGCAGCCAAGATGAGCAGCTCGGGGTTCAAGAGACCCAGTACTTC. Amino acids: CASSQDEQLGVQETQYF. The chain uses TRBV4-3 and TRBJ2-5, with D possibly TRBD2 on 5 matching bases. The CDR3 extends over 17 amino acids. V was shortened by 0 bases and J by 2 bases, with 16 bases between the two germline ends. The germline V gene encodes CDR1 LGHNA and CDR2 YSLEER.

This chain links TRBV6-2 or TRBV6-3 with TRBJ2-5; 11 positions match TRBD2. The CDR3 runs to 13 residues. The junction had 2 bases not matched to a gene; V was cut back by 7 bases and J by 4 bases. From germline, CDR1 is MNHEY and CDR2 SVGEGT. The CDR3: CASKGLAGETQYF. In nucleotides, the CDR3 is TGTGCCAGCAAAGGACTAGCGGGAGAGACCCAGTACTTC.

This clonotype came up many times. The chain uses TRBV28 and TRBJ1-2, with 7 bases fitting TRBD1. This CDR3 is built from 14 residues. Germline loops: CDR1 MDHEN, CDR2 SYDVKM. V dropped 6 bases and J dropped 5; count of bases not matched to a gene: 9. CDR3 nucleotide sequence: TGTGCCAGCAGGATACAGGGGATCGGATATGGCTACACCTTC. This gives the protein CASRIQGIGYGYTF.

There are a few counts of this clonotype. The chain combines TRBV7-8 with TRBJ2-7; 7 bases are shared with TRBD1. V gave up 1 base and J gave up 1 base; unmatched junction bases: 4. The germline gives CDR1 SGHVS, CDR2 FQNEAQ. CDR3 size: 15 residues. The chain's CDR3 is CASSLEGQPSYEQYF. In DNA, the CDR3 is TGTGCCAGCAGCTTAGAGGGACAGCCATCCTACGAGCAGTACTTC.

The V gene is TRBV7-2, the J gene TRBJ1-2; tentative D call: TRBD1 (6 bases). CDR1 is SGHTA and CDR2 is FQGNSA in the germline V gene. CDR3 length: 15 amino acids. The V end lost 5 bases, the J end lost 0 bases, and 13 bases lay between the germline ends. The CDR3: CASSPYRAANYGYTF. As DNA, the CDR3 is TGTGCCAGCAGCCCCTACAGGGCAGCTAACTATGGCTACACCTTC.

In this sample, this clonotype turned up many times. The V and J genes are TRBV11-1 and TRBJ2-5, with a weak D call TRBD1 (6 bases). This CDR3 is 16 amino acids long. Germline CDR1 reads SGHAT; CDR2 reads FQDESV (reference sequence). The germline V and J ends were trimmed by 5 bases and 7 bases, with 23 bases remaining between them. Written as DNA, the CDR3 is TGTGCCAGCAGCCTCTTCCGGGACACCCACCCTCGGACCCAGTACTTC. This translates into CASSLFRDTHPRTQYF.

There are many counts of this clonotype. The chain uses TRBV7-6 and TRBJ1-2; no definite D call. The CDR3 runs 15 residues. Trimming shortened V by 4 bases and J by 7 bases, and 19 bases separated the two germline ends. CDR1 SGHVS and CDR2 FNYEAQ come from the germline V gene. The CDR3: CASSSAVGPFFGYTF. CDR3 nucleotide sequence: TGTGCCAGCAGCTCCGCGGTGGGCCCTTTCTTTGGCTACACCTTC.

This clonotype occurred a few times. The chain recombines TRBV5-1 with TRBJ2-1; D not certain. The CDR3 spans 14 residues. With 0 bases removed from V and 7 bases from J, the gap between germline ends came to 11 bases. Germline values: CDR1 SGHRS, CDR2 YFSETQ. The CDR3 loop is CASSLEVGKNEQFF. CDR3 DNA sequence: TGCGCCAGCAGCTTGGAGGTGGGTAAGAATGAGCAGTTCTTC.

This clonotype showed up just a few times. The chain recombines TRBV13 with TRBJ2-1; D is possibly TRBD1 (5 bases). Trimming cost V 5 bases and J 7 bases, with 21 bases left between them. The CDR3 length is 16 residues. Germline V CDR1 and CDR2: PRHDT, FYEKMQ (reference sequence). The CDR3, as DNA: TGTGCCAGCAGCCCCTCTTTCCCAGGGCGTAGGAATGAGCAGTTCTTC. It encodes CASSPSFPGRRNEQFF.

This clonotype was detected a few times. V is TRBV12-5 and J is TRBJ2-7, with 11 bases identical to TRBD2. The CDR3 is made up of 20 amino acids. J gave up 0 bases and V 1 base, and 14 bases lay outside the gene matches. Germline values: CDR1 LGHNT, CDR2 FRNRAP. CDR3 coding DNA: TGTGCTAGTGGTTTGGCTACCCACGTCGGACTAGCGGGTAACTCCTACGAGCAGTACTTC. Translation gives CASGLATHVGLAGNSYEQYF.

The chain employs TRBV18 and TRBJ2-7; no clear D. CDR3 length: 14 residues. V shed 4 bases and J shed 2 bases, with 12 bases lying between them. Germline values: CDR1 KGHSH, CDR2 LQKENI. The CDR3 is CASSLSGKPYEQYF. The CDR3 DNA sequence: TGTGCCAGCTCACTCTCGGGTAAGCCCTACGAGCAGTACTTC. The full variable domain, completed using reference TRBV18 and TRBJ2-7, is NAGVMQNPRHLVRRRGQEARLRCSPMKGHSHVYWYRQLPEEGLKFMVYLQKENIIDESGMPKERFSAEFPKEGPSILRIQQVVRGDSAAYFCASSLSGKPYEQYFGPGTRLTVT.

This clonotype came up many times. The chain combines TRBV12-3 or TRBV12-4 with TRBJ2-3; possibly TRBD1 for D (6 bases). The CDR3 has 13 residues. With 6 bases removed from V and 4 bases from J, the gap between germline ends came to 11 bases. The CDR3 protein is CASRPTGPDTQYF. Written as DNA, the CDR3 is TGTGCCAGCAGACCGACAGGCCCAGATACGCAGTATTTT.

This clonotype was seen repeatedly, ten times or more. J is TRBJ2-3 and V is TRBV10-3; no clear D. Trimming cost V 5 bases and J 0 bases, with 12 bases left between them. Looked up from germline, CDR1 is ENHRY and CDR2 is SYGVKD. The CDR3 spans 15 residues. The CDR3, as DNA: TGTGCCATCAGTCGAGAAATGGCTAGCACAGATACGCAGTATTTT. Encoded protein: CAISREMASTDTQYF.

This sequence joins TRBV3-1 and TRBJ2-7; no firm D call. There are 14 residues in the CDR3. Germline lookup yields CDR1 LGHDT and CDR2 YNNKEL (reference sequence). V gave up 1 base and J gave up 2 bases, with 9 bases separating them. The CDR3, as DNA: TGTGCCAGCAGCCAAGGCACAGTTCCCTACGAGCAGTACTTC. Its protein is CASSQGTVPYEQYF.

V and J are TRBV6-2 or TRBV6-3 and TRBJ2-1; D is perhaps TRBD2 (6 bases). The V end lost 6 bases, the J end lost 6 bases, and 9 bases lay between the germline ends. The CDR3 has 12 residues. Germline CDR1 reads MNHEY; CDR2 reads SVGEGT. The CDR3 region has the DNA TGTGCCAGCAGCCTGCGGGGCAATGAGCAGTTCTTC. Amino acids: CASSLRGNEQFF.

The chain has TRBV29-1 and TRBJ2-2; possibly TRBD1 or TRBD2 for D (5 bases each). Germline CDR1 reads SQVTM; CDR2 reads ANQGSEA. The CDR3 has 13 amino acids. V lost 6 bases and J 6 bases, leaving 14 bases between the germline ends. The CDR3: CSVLRDRPGELFF. CDR3 nucleotides: TGCAGCGTCCTAAGGGACCGGCCCGGGGAGCTGTTTTTT.

This clonotype has more than one count but fewer than ten. The chain couples TRBV4-3 to TRBJ1-4; D is undetermined. Germline lookup yields CDR1 LGHNA and CDR2 YSLEER. This CDR3 is 16 amino acids long. V lost 0 bases and J lost 3, with 11 bases in between. CDR3 DNA: TGCGCCAGCAGCCAAGATGGTAACCGCGCTAATGAAAAACTGTTTTTT. Encoded protein: CASSQDGNRANEKLFF.

This clonotype has a count of ten or more. This chain uses TRBV5-1 with TRBJ1-6, with D unresolved. CDR1 is SGHRS and CDR2 is YFSETQ in the germline V gene. CDR3 length equals 15 residues. With 4 bases removed from V and 5 bases from J, the gap between germline ends came to 13 bases. The CDR3 coding sequence is TGCGCCAGCAGCCCGGCGGACGGCAATAATTCACCCCTCCACTTT. Its protein product is CASSPADGNNSPLHF.

The chain couples TRBV27 to TRBJ2-7, with no clear D. V was clipped by 2 bases and J by 9 bases, with 17 bases between them. This CDR3 is 14 amino acids long. Per the germline V gene, CDR1 is MNHEY and CDR2 is SMNVEV (reference sequence). CDR3 in amino acids: CASSLLQFPLRQYF. CDR3 sequence (DNA): TGTGCCAGCAGTTTACTGCAGTTCCCACTTAGGCAGTACTTC.

This clonotype came up a few times. The chain combines TRBV23-1 with TRBJ2-1; 10 nucleotides line up with TRBD1. TRBV23-1 is classed as an ORF, of uncertain function. The CDR3 contains 17 residues. Trimming cost V 6 bases and J 6 bases; bases outside gene matches: 14. The CDR3 protein is CASRLGDRGLDPNEQFF. DNA for the CDR3: TGCGCCAGCAGACTAGGGGACAGGGGTCTCGACCCCAATGAGCAGTTCTTC.